The next 4 T cell receptor beta chains were all read from a single sample in a study of shared clonotypes between healthy human individuals. Measured with immunoSEQ multiplex PCR; TCRdb has only the in-frame clones, and not every one. The sample records more than 900,000 clones, approximately 80% being singletons. Source material: memory CD4+ T cells from PBMCs. As for subset: CD45RA-negative fraction. The receptors come from a man aged 18 to 35 in good health. Some clones in this sample may be carry-over from other donors' samples.

V and J are TRBV6-1 and TRBJ1-1; no reliable D call. V lost 8 bases and J lost 2, with 18 bases in between. The CDR3 totals 15 residues. CDR1 and CDR2 from the germline V gene are MNHNS and SASEGT. This CDR3 reads CASGWQASGNTEAFF. CDR3 sequence (DNA): TGTGCCAGCGGTTGGCAGGCCTCTGGAAACACTGAAGCTTTCTTT.

As regards this clone: This same CDR3 is encoded by further DNA sequences in the sample. The chain is built from TRBV15 and TRBJ1-5; tentatively, D is TRBD1 (5 bases). With 0 bases removed from V and 1 base from J, the gap between germline ends came to 10 bases. This CDR3 is built from 16 residues. The germline gives CDR1 LNHNV, CDR2 YYDKDF (reference sequence). CDR3 residues: CATSRDGGASNQPQHF. Written as DNA, the CDR3 is TGTGCCACCAGCAGAGACGGTGGGGCAAGCAATCAGCCCCAGCATTTT.

For this clone: This may stem from a read error, because a much larger clone lies one nucleotide away. This sequence joins TRBV6-1 and TRBJ1-4, with D possibly matching TRBD1 (5 bases). Germline CDR1 is MNHNS and CDR2 is SASEGT. Trimming stripped 6 bases from V and 7 bases from J, with 18 bases between. The CDR3 extends over 15 amino acids. Here the CDR3 reads CASRERGRGSEKLFF. In nucleotides, the CDR3 is TGTGCCAGCAGGGAACGGGGACGGGGGAGTGAAAAACTGTTTTTT.

The chain is built from TRBV11-2 and TRBJ2-1, with unresolved D. Germline CDR1 reads SGHAT; CDR2 reads FQNNGV. This CDR3 is built from 11 residues. Trimming removed 3 bases at V and 8 bases at J, with 5 bases between. The CDR3 DNA sequence: TGTGCCAGCAGCTTCAGGCATGAGCAGTTCTTC. It yields the protein CASSFRHEQFF.